The 27 T cell receptor beta chains given below trace back to one sample, sequenced in a study of blood T cell repertoires in COVID-19. Only in-frame clones appear in the TCRdb table, and some are missing; sequencing was by immunoSEQ multiplex PCR. Of approximately 320,000 clones listed, around nine tenths are singletons. Sequencing was performed on PBMCs or T cells enriched from blood (not recorded which). The origin of the receptors is a man in his 60s who had recovered from COVID-19.

The chain couples TRBV4-1 to TRBJ2-7, with D possibly being TRBD1 (6 bases). The germline V and J ends were trimmed by 1 base and 7 bases, with 14 bases remaining between them. This CDR3 comprises 14 residues. Looked up from germline, CDR1 is MGHRA and CDR2 is YSYEKL. CDR3 region: CASSQVGQPGEQYF. The CDR3 DNA sequence: TGCGCCAGCAGCCAAGTGGGACAACCGGGTGAGCAGTACTTC.

On this clone: Compared with germline, one end of the junction differs, possibly owing to a read error. This chain joins TRBV13 and TRBJ2-1; 15 positions agree with TRBD2. CDR1 and CDR2 from the germline V gene are PRHDT and FYEKMQ (reference sequence). This CDR3 has 16 amino acids. The CDR3 protein is CASRGTSGRRYSEQFF. The DNA for the CDR3 is TGTGCCAGCAGGGGGACTAGCGGGAGGAGGTACAGTGAGCAGTTCTTC.

The chain is built from TRBV7-9 and TRBJ2-5, with 13 bases aligning to TRBD2. The CDR3 is made up of 14 amino acids. With 9 bases clipped from V and 5 bases from J, the junction kept 6 bases outside the gene matches. Per the germline V gene, CDR1 is SEHNR and CDR2 is FQNEAQ (reference sequence). CDR3: CASSGTSGIETQYF. CDR3 sequence (DNA): TGTGCCAGTTCCGGGACTAGCGGGATTGAGACCCAGTACTTC.

The gene calls are TRBV6-6 and TRBJ1-4; 10 bases map to TRBD1. The germline V gene encodes CDR1 MNHNY and CDR2 SVGAGI (reference sequence). J lost 8 bases, V lost 11 bases, and 8 bases had no gene match. CDR3 length: 13 residues. The CDR3 DNA follows: TGTGCCGGAAAAAGACAGGGGGCGGAAAAACTGTTTTTT. Translation gives CAGKRQGAEKLFF.

The rearrangement joins TRBV6-6 to TRBJ2-3; 8 nucleotides match TRBD2. There are 16 residues in the CDR3. Germline V CDR1 and CDR2: MNHNY, SVGAGI (reference sequence). The trim removed 0 bases at V and 4 bases at J, leaving 6 bases unmatched. Here the CDR3 reads CASSYSTGGPSDTQYF. DNA of the CDR3: TGTGCCAGCAGTTACTCGACGGGAGGGCCGTCAGATACGCAGTATTTT.

In its sample, this clone was seen once. The CDR3 DNA reads TGTGCCAGCAGCCAAGAGTCCGCGGCTTTCTTT. Its translation is CASSQESAAFF. The chain carries TRBV3-1 (or the pseudogene TRBV3-2) and TRBJ1-1, with D uncertain. The V gene lost 0 bases and the J gene lost 11 bases, with 7 bases spanning the gap. The CDR3 loop spans 11 amino acids. Germline assignment: CDR1 LGHDT and CDR2 YNNKEL (reference sequence).

V is TRBV12-3 or TRBV12-4 and J is TRBJ2-6; D is ambiguous. CDR3 size: 12 residues. Trimming took off 10 bases at V and 3 bases at J, with 7 bases between the two ends. The CDR3 region has the DNA TGTGCCACCCACGGTGGGGCCAACGTCCTGACTTTC. This encodes CATHGGANVLTF.

This chain uses TRBV5-1 with TRBJ2-3; TRBD1 matches 8 bases. V shed 0 bases and J 3 bases; nucleotides not matched to a gene: 6. This CDR3 spans 16 amino acids. In germline, CDR1 is SGHRS, CDR2 YFSETQ. CDR3: CASSLGRGQWTDTQYF. The CDR3 bases are TGCGCCAGCAGCTTGGGCAGGGGGCAGTGGACAGATACGCAGTATTTT.

The V call is TRBV5-4, the J call TRBJ1-2, with D possibly matching TRBD1 (5 bases). Trimming took 4 bases from V and 4 from J, leaving 17 bases between them. The CDR3 is made up of 15 amino acids. In germline, CDR1 is SGHNT, CDR2 YYREEE (reference sequence). The CDR3 nucleotides are TGTGCCAGCAGCCTGGCGGGGGACCGCTTCTATGGCTACACCTTC. Translation gives CASSLAGDRFYGYTF.

The gene calls are TRBV19 and TRBJ1-5; the D is unclear. This CDR3 region has 14 residues. V gave up 4 bases and J gave up 1 base, with 8 bases separating them. In germline, CDR1 is LNHDA, CDR2 SQIVND (reference sequence). Here the CDR3 DNA reads TGTGCCAGTAGTAAGCAGCGGAGCAATCAGCCCCAGCATTTT. This translates into CASSKQRSNQPQHF.

CDR3 residues: CASSLGQAVNYNSPLHF. The DNA for the CDR3 is TGCGCCAGCAGCTTGGGACAGGCCGTGAACTATAATTCACCCCTCCACTTT. The rearrangement uses TRBV5-1 and TRBJ1-6; D perhaps matches TRBD1 (6 bases). This CDR3 is built from 17 residues. The ends were cut back, 0 bases at V and 3 bases at J, with 13 bases in the middle. Germline V gene data show CDR1 as SGHRS and CDR2 as YFSETQ.

The rearrangement links TRBV6-1 to TRBJ2-7; 8 bases are a match to TRBD1. Germline loops: CDR1 MNHNS, CDR2 SASEGT. V lost 4 bases, J lost 3 bases, and 5 bases stayed unmatched. This CDR3 region has 14 residues. CDR3 coding DNA: TGTGCCAGCAGTGGGGGACAGGTCCTCTACGAGCAGTACTTC. It is translated as CASSGGQVLYEQYF.

This chain connects TRBV9 to TRBJ2-3; 8 nucleotides line up with TRBD1. The CDR3 is 15 amino acids. J gave up 3 bases and V 5 bases, and 8 bases lay outside the gene matches. The germline gives CDR1 SGDLS, CDR2 YYNGEE. The CDR3: CASSGGQGATDTQYF. The CDR3 bases are TGTGCCAGCAGTGGTGGGCAGGGGGCTACAGATACGCAGTATTTT.

The chain recombines TRBV27 with TRBJ1-5; 8 bases agree with TRBD1. The CDR3 runs 14 residues. The germline CDR1 and CDR2 sequences are MNHEY and SMNVEV (reference sequence). V shed 2 bases, J shed 5 bases, and the junction held 2 bases outside the gene matches. Here the CDR3 DNA reads TGTGCCAGCAGTTTACTCAGGGGGCATCAGCCCCAGCATTTT. It translates to CASSLLRGHQPQHF.

CDR3 nucleotide sequence: TGTGCCAGCAGCGTGGGGGCGCTGAGCACTGAAGCTTTCTTT. Translation gives CASSVGALSTEAFF. V is TRBV9 and J is TRBJ1-1, with D possibly matching TRBD1 (6 bases). With 2 bases removed from V and 4 bases from J, the gap between germline ends came to 12 bases. Germline V CDR1 and CDR2: SGDLS, YYNGEE. The CDR3 loop spans 14 amino acids.

This clone appeared once. The J gene is TRBJ1-2, the V gene TRBV4-2, with a weak D call TRBD1 (5 bases). This CDR3 has 16 amino acids. V was cut by 2 bases and J by 3 bases, with 16 bases left in between. In germline, CDR1 is LGHNA, CDR2 YNFKEQ. DNA of the CDR3: TGTGCCAGCAGCCAATTTCTTGACAGTGGGTACTATGGCTACACCTTC. Encoded protein: CASSQFLDSGYYGYTF.

The chain uses TRBV28 and TRBJ2-5; D may be TRBD1 (8 bases). Trimming removed 7 bases from V and 2 bases from J, with 20 bases in between. Germline V CDR1 and CDR2: MDHEN, SYDVKM. The CDR3 runs to 16 residues. The CDR3 nucleotides read TGTGCCAGCAAAGCGGACAGGGAGGGTTGGCAAGAGACCCAGTACTTC. This sequence encodes CASKADREGWQETQYF.

J is TRBJ2-7 and V is TRBV9; TRBD1 agrees at 9 bases. Trimming removed 4 bases from V and 3 bases from J; junction bases left unmatched: 8. In germline, CDR1 is SGDLS, CDR2 YYNGEE. This CDR3 region has 15 residues. The chain's CDR3 is CASSPWTGDLYEQYF. The CDR3 nucleotides are TGTGCCAGCAGCCCCTGGACAGGGGACCTCTACGAGCAGTACTTC.

As DNA, the CDR3 is TGTGCCAGCAGCCGCAGACAGGGGGCTGGGGAGCAGTACTTC. Translated, it gives CASSRRQGAGEQYF. V and J are TRBV11-3 and TRBJ2-7; 10 bases align to TRBD1. This CDR3 contains 14 residues. V dropped 5 bases and J dropped 7; count of bases not matched to a gene: 8. Germline CDR1 reads SGHNT; CDR2 reads YENEEA.

V gene TRBV11-3 combines with J gene TRBJ2-3; TRBD1 agrees at 7 bases. This CDR3 contains 15 residues. Trimming cost V 5 bases and J 1 base; bases outside gene matches: 6. The germline CDR1 and CDR2 sequences are SGHNT and YENEEA. CDR3 amino acids: CASSTGQAGTDTQYF. For the CDR3, the DNA is TGTGCCAGCAGCACCGGACAGGCAGGCACAGATACGCAGTATTTT.

The rearrangement links TRBV18 to TRBJ2-7, with D possibly being TRBD1 (5 bases). This CDR3 has 14 amino acids. Germline assignment: CDR1 KGHSH and CDR2 LQKENI. V was cut by 0 bases and J by 0 bases, with 6 bases left in between. The CDR3 DNA follows: TGTGCCAGCTCACCACCGGGGCTCTCCTACGAGCAGTACTTC. This encodes CASSPPGLSYEQYF.

This chain links TRBV10-3 with TRBJ2-2; possible D gene TRBD1, 6 bases. The germline V gene has CDR1 ENHRY and CDR2 SYGVKD. Trimming removed 6 bases from V and 4 bases from J, with 9 bases in between. The CDR3 is made up of 13 amino acids. The DNA for the CDR3 is TGTGCCATCAGGGGGGCAGCCACCGGGGAGCTGTTTTTT. Its protein is CAIRGAATGELFF.

This chain connects TRBV7-9 to TRBJ1-4; tentative D call: TRBD1 (6 bases). Looked up from germline, CDR1 is SEHNR and CDR2 is FQNEAQ (reference sequence). V gave up 5 bases and J gave up 4 bases, with 11 bases separating them. This CDR3 comprises 14 residues. CDR3 amino acids: CASSRTDFNEKLFF. CDR3 in DNA: TGTGCCAGCAGCAGGACAGACTTTAATGAAAAACTGTTTTTT.

The gene calls are TRBV30 and TRBJ1-2; D not resolved. CDR3 length: 12 residues. Germline CDR1 is GTSNPN and CDR2 is SVGIG (reference sequence). The germline V and J ends were trimmed by 2 bases and 0 bases, with 4 bases remaining between them. In nucleotides, the CDR3 is TGTGCCTGGAGTCTTACTAACTATGGCTACACCTTC. Its protein product is CAWSLTNYGYTF.

The chain is built from TRBV12-3 or TRBV12-4 and TRBJ2-1; D might be TRBD2 (5 bases). Trimming took off 6 bases at V and 9 bases at J, with 12 bases between the two ends. CDR3 length: 12 residues. In DNA, the CDR3 is TGTGCCAGCAGCCAACTAGGTTTTGAGCAGTTCTTC. It translates to CASSQLGFEQFF.

The V call is TRBV7-9, the J call TRBJ2-7; TRBD1 matches at 8 bases. The CDR3 length is 15 residues. V lost 2 bases and J lost 4; bases outside the gene matches: 7. Germline CDR1 reads SEHNR; CDR2 reads FQNEAQ (reference sequence). CDR3 residues: CASSLSSTGGYEQYF. The CDR3 nucleotides read TGTGCCAGCAGCTTAAGCTCCACAGGGGGTTACGAGCAGTACTTC.

This chain connects TRBV19 to TRBJ1-2, with 7 bases lining up with TRBD1. CDR1 is LNHDA, CDR2 SQIVND, per germline (reference sequence). CDR3 size: 15 residues. V shed 5 bases and J 4 bases; nucleotides not matched to a gene: 10. The CDR3 is CASSGNRGRGYGYTF. DNA of the CDR3: TGTGCCAGTAGTGGCAACAGGGGAAGAGGCTATGGCTACACCTTC.